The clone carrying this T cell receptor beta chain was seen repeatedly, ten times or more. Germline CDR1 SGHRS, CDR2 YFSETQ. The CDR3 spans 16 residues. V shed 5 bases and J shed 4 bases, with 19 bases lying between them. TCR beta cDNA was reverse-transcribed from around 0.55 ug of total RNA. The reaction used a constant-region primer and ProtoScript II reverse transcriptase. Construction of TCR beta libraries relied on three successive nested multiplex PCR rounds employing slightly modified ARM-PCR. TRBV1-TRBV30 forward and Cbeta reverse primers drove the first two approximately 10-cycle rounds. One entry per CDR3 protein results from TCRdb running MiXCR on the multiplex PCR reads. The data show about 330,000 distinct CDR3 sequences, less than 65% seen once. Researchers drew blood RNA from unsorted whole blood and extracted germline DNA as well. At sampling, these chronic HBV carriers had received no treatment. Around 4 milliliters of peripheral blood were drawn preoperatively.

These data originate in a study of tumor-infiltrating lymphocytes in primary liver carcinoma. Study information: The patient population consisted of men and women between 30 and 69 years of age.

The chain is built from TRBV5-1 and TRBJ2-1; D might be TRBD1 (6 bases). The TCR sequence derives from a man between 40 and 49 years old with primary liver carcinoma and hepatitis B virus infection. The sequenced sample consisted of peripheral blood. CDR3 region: CASSRTLTGDYNEQFF. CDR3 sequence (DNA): TGCGCCAGCAGTCGTACTCTGACAGGAGATTACAATGAGCAGTTCTTC.